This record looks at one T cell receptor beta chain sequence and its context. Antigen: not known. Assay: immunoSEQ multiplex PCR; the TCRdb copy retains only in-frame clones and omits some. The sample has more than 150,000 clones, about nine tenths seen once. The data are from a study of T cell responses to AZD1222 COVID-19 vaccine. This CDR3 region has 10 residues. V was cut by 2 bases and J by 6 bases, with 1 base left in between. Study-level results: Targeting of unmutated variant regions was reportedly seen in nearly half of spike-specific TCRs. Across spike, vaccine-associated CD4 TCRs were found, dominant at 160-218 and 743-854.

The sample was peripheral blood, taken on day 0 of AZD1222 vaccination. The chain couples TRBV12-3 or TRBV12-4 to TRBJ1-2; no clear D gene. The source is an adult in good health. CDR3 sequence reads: CASSLNGYTF. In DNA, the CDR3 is TGTGCCAGCAGTTTAAATGGCTACACCTTC.